Given below is one T cell receptor (beta chain) in context. Its antigen remains unknown. The CDR3 runs 15 residues. The germline gives CDR1 SGDLS, CDR2 YYNGEE. V was clipped by 7 bases and J by 3 bases; unmatched bases: 8. The primer mix had 60 Vbeta and 13 Jbeta primers. TCRdb's copy holds only in-frame clones and misses some; the assay was immunoSEQ multiplex PCR. The table shows around 150,000 clones, with about 65% occurring only once. This specimen comes from a study of cytomegalovirus exposure and HLA in healthy donors. Study in general: An early release of data contained 75 million to 100 million unique TCRs, which came from HLA-typed donors.

Study-level findings and limits: The HLA-A and HLA-B alleles of most subjects were reportedly predicted accurately from TCR beta sequences. Donors belonging to an Asian-associated ancestry cluster reportedly showed fewer N-insertions in productive TCRs than the roughly 670-donor mean, according to what a later analysis found.

The sequence derives from a woman aged 25-40 years in good health and CMV-seronegative. The sequencing sample was made of PBMCs. The V and J genes are TRBV9 and TRBJ2-2; 8 bases align to TRBD2. The chain's CDR3 is CASGMGREDTGELFF. The DNA of the CDR3 is TGTGCCAGCGGGATGGGGCGGGAGGACACCGGGGAGCTGTTTTTT. Variable domain in full (rest from reference TRBV9 and TRBJ2-2): DSGVTQTPKHLITATGQRVTLRCSPRSGDLSVYWYQQSLDQGLQFLIQYYNGEERAKGNILERFSAQQFPDLHSELNLSSLELGDSALYFCASGMGREDTGELFFGEGSRLTVL.